The present entry profiles one T cell receptor (beta chain) with its context. The sample originates from a study of blood T cell repertoires in COVID-19. Whole-study context: The origin of the acute and convalescent COVID-19 samples was the United States, Italy and Spain. In each case, the material was cDNA or gDNA derived from T cells, B-cell-depleted T cells, or PBMCs.

CDR1 and CDR2 from the germline V gene are LNHDA and SQIVND (reference sequence). The V segment lost 3 bases and the J segment 6 bases; nucleotides outside the gene matches: 9. The CDR3 is made up of 16 amino acids. Source study methods: Amplification from reference gene primers served as the basis for estimated nucleated cell counts. The table came from immunoSEQ multiplex PCR; TCRdb's copy has only in-frame clones and leaves some out. The V and J calls and clone size are taken from that table; D and trimming were inferred from the DNA. The profile shows some 280,000 clones, about nine tenths of them singletons.

The chain recombines TRBV19 with TRBJ2-2, with 8 positions matching TRBD1. The sequenced material came from peripheral blood. The receptor was derived from a woman in her twenties or thirties with active or convalescent COVID-19. The CDR3 nucleotides are TGTGCCAGTAGTATCCTGGACAGGGCTTTTGCCGGGGAGCTGTTTTTT. The encoded protein is CASSILDRAFAGELFF.